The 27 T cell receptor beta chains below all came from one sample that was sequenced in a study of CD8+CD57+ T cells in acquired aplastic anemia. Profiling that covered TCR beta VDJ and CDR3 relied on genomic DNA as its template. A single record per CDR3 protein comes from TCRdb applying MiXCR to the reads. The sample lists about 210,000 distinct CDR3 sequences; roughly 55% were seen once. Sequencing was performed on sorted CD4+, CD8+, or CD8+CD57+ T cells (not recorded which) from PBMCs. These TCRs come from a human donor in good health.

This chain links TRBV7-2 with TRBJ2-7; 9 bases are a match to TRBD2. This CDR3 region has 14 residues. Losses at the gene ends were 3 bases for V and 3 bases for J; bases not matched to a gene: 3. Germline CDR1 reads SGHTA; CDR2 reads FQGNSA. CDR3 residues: CASSLGLAYYEQYF. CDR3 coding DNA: TGTGCCAGCAGCTTGGGACTAGCCTACTACGAGCAGTACTTC.

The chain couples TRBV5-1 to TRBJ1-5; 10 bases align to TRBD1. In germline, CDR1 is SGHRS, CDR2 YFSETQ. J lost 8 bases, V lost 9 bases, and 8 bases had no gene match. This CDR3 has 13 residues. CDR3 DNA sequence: TGCGCCACCCCGGGACAGGGGAATGAGCCCCAGCATTTT. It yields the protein CATPGQGNEPQHF.

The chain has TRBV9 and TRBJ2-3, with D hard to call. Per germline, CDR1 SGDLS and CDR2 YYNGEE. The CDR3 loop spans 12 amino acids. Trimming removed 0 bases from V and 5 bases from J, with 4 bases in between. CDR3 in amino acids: CASSVELDTQYF. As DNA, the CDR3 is TGTGCCAGCAGCGTAGAGTTAGATACGCAGTATTTT.

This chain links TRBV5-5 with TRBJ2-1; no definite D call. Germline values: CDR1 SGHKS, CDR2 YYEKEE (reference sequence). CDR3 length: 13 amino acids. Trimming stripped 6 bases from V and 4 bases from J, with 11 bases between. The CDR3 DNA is TGTGCCAGCACCAGATCGCGGTACAATGAGCAGTTCTTC. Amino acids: CASTRSRYNEQFF.

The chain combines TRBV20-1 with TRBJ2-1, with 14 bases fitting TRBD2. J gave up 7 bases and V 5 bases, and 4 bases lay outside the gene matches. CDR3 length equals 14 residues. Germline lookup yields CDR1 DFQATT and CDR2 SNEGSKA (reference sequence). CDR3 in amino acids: CSAEGTSGRNEQFF. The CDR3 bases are TGCAGTGCTGAAGGGACTAGCGGGAGAAATGAGCAGTTCTTC.

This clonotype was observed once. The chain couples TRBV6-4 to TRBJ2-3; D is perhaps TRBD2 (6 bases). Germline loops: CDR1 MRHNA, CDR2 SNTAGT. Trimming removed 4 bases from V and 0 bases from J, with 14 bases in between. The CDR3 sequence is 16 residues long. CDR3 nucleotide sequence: TGTGCCAGCAGTGCCCTGGCGGGGCCGAGCACAGATACGCAGTATTTT. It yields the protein CASSALAGPSTDTQYF.

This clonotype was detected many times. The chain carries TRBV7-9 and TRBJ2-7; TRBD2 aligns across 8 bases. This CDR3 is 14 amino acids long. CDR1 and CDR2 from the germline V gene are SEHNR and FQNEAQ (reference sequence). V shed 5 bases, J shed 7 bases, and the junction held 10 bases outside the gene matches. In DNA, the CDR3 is TGTGCCAGCAGCAACGCGGGGGGAGCTTTGGAGCAGTACTTC. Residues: CASSNAGGALEQYF.

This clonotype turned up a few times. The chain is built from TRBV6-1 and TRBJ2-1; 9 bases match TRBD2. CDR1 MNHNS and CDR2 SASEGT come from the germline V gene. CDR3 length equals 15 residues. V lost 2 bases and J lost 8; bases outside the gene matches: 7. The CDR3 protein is CASSEWNSGGHEQFF. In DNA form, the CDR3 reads TGTGCCAGCAGTGAATGGAATAGCGGGGGCCATGAGCAGTTCTTC.

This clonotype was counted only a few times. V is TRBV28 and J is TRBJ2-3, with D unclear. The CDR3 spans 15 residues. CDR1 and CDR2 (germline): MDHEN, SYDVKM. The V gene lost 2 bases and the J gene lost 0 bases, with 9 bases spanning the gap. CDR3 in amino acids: CASSLPGRSTDTQYF. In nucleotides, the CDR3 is TGTGCCAGCAGTTTACCGGGTCGAAGCACAGATACGCAGTATTTT.

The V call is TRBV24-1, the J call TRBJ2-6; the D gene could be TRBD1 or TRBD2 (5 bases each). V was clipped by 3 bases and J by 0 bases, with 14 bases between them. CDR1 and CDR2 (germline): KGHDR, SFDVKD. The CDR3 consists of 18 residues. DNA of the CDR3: TGTGCCACCAGTGATCCAGACAGAGGGAGCTCTGGGGCCAACGTCCTGACTTTC. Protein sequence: CATSDPDRGSSGANVLTF.

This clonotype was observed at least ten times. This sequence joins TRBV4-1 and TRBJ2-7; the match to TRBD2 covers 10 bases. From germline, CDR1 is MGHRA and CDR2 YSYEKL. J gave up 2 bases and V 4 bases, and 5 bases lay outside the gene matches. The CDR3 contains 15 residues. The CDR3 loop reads CASSPTSGTPYEQYF. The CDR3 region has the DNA TGCGCCAGCAGCCCAACTAGCGGGACACCCTACGAGCAGTACTTC.

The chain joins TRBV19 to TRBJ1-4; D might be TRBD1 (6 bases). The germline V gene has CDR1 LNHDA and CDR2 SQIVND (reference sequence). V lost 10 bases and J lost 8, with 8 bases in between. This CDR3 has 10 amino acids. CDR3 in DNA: TGTGCCACCCAGGGGGAAAAACTGTTTTTT. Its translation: CATQGEKLFF. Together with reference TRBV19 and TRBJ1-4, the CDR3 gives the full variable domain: DGGITQSPKYLFRKEGQNVTLSCEQNLNHDAMYWYRQDPGQGLRLIYYSQIVNDFQKGDIAEGYSVSREKKESFPLTVTSAQKNPTAFYLCATQGEKLFFGSGTQLSVL.

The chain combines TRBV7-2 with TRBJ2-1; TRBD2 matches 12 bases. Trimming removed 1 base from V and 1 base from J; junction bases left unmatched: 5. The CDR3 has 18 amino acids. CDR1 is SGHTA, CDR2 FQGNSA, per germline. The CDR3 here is CASSLGAGTSGSYNEQFF. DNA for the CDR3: TGTGCCAGCAGCTTAGGAGCCGGGACTAGCGGGTCCTACAATGAGCAGTTCTTC.

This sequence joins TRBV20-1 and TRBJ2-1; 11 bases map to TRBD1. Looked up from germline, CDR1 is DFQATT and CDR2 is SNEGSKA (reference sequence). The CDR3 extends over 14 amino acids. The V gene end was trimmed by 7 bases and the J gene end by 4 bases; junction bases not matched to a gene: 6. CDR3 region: CSGGQGALYNEQFF. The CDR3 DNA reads TGCAGTGGTGGACAGGGGGCCTTATACAATGAGCAGTTCTTC.

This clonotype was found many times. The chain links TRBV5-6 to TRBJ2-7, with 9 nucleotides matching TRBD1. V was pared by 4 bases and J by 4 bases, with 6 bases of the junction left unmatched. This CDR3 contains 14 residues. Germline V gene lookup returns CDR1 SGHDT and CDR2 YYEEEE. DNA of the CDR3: TGTGCCAGCAGCCCCGGGACAGGGCCGTACGAGCAGTACTTC. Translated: CASSPGTGPYEQYF.

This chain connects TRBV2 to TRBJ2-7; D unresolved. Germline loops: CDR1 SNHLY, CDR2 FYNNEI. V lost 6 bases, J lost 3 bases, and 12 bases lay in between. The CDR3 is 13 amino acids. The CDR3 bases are TGTGCCAGCAGGATGACTTTGAGCTACGAGCAGTACTTC. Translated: CASRMTLSYEQYF.

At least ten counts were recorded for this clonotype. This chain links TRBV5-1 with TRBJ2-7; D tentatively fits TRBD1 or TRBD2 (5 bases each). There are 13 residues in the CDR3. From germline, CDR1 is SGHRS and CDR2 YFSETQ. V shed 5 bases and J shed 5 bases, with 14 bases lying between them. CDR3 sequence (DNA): TGCGCCAGCAGGGGTACGGGACCCCACGAGCAGTACTTC. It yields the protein CASRGTGPHEQYF.

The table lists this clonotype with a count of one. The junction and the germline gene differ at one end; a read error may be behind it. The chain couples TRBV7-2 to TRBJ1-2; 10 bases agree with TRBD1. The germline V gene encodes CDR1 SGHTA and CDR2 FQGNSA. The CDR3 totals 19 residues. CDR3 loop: CASSESIWDRGHKGYGYTF. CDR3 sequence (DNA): TGCGCCAGCAGTGAGTCAATCTGGGACAGGGGCCACAAGGGCTATGGCTACACCTTC.

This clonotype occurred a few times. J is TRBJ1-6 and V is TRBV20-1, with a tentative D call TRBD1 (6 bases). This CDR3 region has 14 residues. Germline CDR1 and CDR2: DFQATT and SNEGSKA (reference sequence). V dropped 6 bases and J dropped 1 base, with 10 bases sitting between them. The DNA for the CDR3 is TGCAGTGCGAAAGGGGGATCCTATAATTCACCCCTCCACTTT. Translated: CSAKGGSYNSPLHF.

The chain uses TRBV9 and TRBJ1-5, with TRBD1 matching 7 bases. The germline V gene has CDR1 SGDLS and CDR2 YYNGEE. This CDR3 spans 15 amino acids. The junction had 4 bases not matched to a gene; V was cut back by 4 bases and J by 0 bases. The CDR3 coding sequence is TGTGCCAGCAGCCCAGGGACAGATAGCAATCAGCCCCAGCATTTT. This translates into CASSPGTDSNQPQHF. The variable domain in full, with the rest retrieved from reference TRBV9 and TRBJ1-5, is DSGVTQTPKHLITATGQRVTLRCSPRSGDLSVYWYQQSLDQGLQFLIQYYNGEERAKGNILERFSAQQFPDLHSELNLSSLELGDSALYFCASSPGTDSNQPQHFGDGTRLSIL.

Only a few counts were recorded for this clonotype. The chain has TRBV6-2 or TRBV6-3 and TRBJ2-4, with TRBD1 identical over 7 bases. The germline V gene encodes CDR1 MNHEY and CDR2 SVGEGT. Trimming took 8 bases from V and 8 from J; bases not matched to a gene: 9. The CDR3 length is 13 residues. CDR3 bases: TGTGCCAGCGAAGGGGGAACAGGGGACATTCAGTACTTC. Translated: CASEGGTGDIQYF.

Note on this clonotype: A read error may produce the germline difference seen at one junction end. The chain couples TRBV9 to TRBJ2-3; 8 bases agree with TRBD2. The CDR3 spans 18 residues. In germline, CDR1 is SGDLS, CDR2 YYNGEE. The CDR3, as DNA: TGTGCCAGCAGCGTAGAGGCCCGGGCGGGAGGAGACACAGATACGCAGTATTTC. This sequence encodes CASSVEARAGGDTDTQYF.

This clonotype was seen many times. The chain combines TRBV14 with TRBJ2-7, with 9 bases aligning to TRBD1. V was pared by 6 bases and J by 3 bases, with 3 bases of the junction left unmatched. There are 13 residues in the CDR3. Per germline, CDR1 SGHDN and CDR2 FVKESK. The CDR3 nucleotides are TGTGCCAGCAGGCGGACAGGGGACTACGAGCAGTACTTC. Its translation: CASRRTGDYEQYF.

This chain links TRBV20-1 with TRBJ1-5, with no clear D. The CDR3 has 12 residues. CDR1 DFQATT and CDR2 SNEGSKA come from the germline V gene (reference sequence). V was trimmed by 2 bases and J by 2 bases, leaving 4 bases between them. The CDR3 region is CSARSGNQPQHF. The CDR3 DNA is TGCAGTGCTAGATCTGGCAATCAGCCCCAGCATTTT.

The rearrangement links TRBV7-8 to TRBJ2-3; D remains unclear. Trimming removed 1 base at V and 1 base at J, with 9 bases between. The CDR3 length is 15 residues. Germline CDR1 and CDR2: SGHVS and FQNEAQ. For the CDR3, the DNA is TGTGCCAGCAGCTTAGTCGACGGGCGCACAGATACGCAGTATTTT. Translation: CASSLVDGRTDTQYF.

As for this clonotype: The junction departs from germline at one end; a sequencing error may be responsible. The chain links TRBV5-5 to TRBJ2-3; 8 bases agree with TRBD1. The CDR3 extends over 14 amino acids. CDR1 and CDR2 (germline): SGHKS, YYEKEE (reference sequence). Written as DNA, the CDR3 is TGCGCCAGCAGCTTGGGACAGGTCACAGATACGCAGTATTTT. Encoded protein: CASSLGQVTDTQYF.

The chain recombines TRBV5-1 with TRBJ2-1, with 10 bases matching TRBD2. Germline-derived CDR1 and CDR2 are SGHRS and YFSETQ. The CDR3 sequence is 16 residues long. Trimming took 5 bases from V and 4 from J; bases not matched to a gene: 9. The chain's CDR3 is CASSEAGTSAYNEQFF. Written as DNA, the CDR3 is TGCGCCAGCAGTGAGGCTGGGACTAGCGCGTACAATGAGCAGTTCTTC. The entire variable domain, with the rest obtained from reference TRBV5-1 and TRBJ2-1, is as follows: KAGVTQTPRYLIKTRGQQVTLSCSPISGHRSVSWYQQTPGQGLQFLFEYFSETQRNKGNFPGRFSGRQFSNSRSEMNVSTLELGDSALYLCASSEAGTSAYNEQFFGPGTRLTVL.